The entry below gives a single T cell receptor beta chain sequence along with its context. What it recognizes is unknown. This specimen belongs to a study of cytomegalovirus exposure and HLA in healthy donors. The length of the CDR3 is 16 residues. Germline assignment: CDR1 SGDLS and CDR2 YYNGEE. V dropped 4 bases and J dropped 7 bases, with 18 bases sitting between them. Whole-study results and caveats: Being productive about 90% or about 30% of the time was typical of most TCR beta V segments in an earlier analysis. Analyses of presence/absence relied on an assumption of roughly uniform sequencing depth across donors.

Primers included in the PCR were 60 Vbeta and 13 Jbeta primers. The method was immunoSEQ multiplex PCR; TCRdb's version includes in-frame clones alone and lacks a portion of them. The sample lists around 150,000 clones, 70% to 85% occurring once. The sequencing input was PBMCs. This chain uses TRBV9 with TRBJ1-6, with TRBD1 as a possible D gene (6 bases). This receptor was identified in a male donor in good health and CMV-seronegative. The CDR3 DNA sequence: TGTGCCAGCAGCCTATACGGGACAATCGAGAATTCACCCCTCCACTTT. Its translation is CASSLYGTIENSPLHF.